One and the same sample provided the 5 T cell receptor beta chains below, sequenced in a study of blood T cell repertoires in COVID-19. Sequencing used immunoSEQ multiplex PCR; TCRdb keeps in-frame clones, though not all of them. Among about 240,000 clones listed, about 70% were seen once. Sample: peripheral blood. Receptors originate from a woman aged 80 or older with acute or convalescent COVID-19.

The CDR3 protein is CASSDRQGLSNQPQHF. For the CDR3, the DNA is TGTGCCAGCAGCGACCGACAGGGCTTAAGCAATCAGCCCCAGCATTTT. The J gene is TRBJ1-5, the V gene TRBV5-8, with 7 bases aligning to TRBD1. The CDR3 extends over 16 amino acids. V trimming: 4 bases; J trimming: 1 base; junction bases outside the gene matches: 8. Germline CDR1 reads SGHTS; CDR2 reads YDEGEE.

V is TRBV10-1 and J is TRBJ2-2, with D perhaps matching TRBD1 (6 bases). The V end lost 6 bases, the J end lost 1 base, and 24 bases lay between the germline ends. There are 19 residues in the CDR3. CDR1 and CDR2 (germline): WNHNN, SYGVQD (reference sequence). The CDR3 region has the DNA TGCGCCAGCAGGAGCTATTCTCCGGGACACCGAATGAACACCGGGGAGCTGTTTTTT. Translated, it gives CASRSYSPGHRMNTGELFF.

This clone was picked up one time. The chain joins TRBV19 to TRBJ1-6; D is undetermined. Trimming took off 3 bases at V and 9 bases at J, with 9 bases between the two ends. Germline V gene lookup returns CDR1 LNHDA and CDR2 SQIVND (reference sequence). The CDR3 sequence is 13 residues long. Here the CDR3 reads CASSIRGSSPLHF. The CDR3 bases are TGTGCCAGTAGTATCCGAGGGAGTTCACCCCTCCACTTT.

Written as DNA, the CDR3 is TGCGCCAGCAGATCCACCACTAGCGGGTCCTACAATGAGCAGTTCTTC. This codes for CASRSTTSGSYNEQFF. The chain is built from TRBV4-1 and TRBJ2-1; 9 bases map to TRBD2. Trimming cost V 6 bases and J 1 base; bases outside gene matches: 7. CDR3 length: 16 residues. CDR1 is MGHRA, CDR2 YSYEKL, per germline.

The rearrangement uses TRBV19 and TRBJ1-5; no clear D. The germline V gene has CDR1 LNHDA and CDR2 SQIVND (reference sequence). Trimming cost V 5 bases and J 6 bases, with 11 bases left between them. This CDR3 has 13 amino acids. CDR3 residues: CASSVISRQPQHF. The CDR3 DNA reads TGTGCCAGTAGTGTAATTTCCCGTCAGCCCCAGCATTTT.